One sample yielded the 22 T cell receptor beta chains listed below, sequenced in a study of CD8 T cells in ankylosing spondylitis. Study-wide results and limits: What appeared characteristic of ankylosing spondylitis blood was a TCR beta motif of fewer than ten highly homologous variants.

TCRdb reprocessed the 5' RACE reads with MiXCR, giving one entry per CDR3 protein. This sample has 800,000 to 900,000 distinct CDR3 sequences, with approximately 12% found just once. Their antigen targets remain unknown. The sample was blood, either unsorted or a sorted T cell fraction (not recorded which). Source of these receptors: a male donor with ankylosing spondylitis.

J is TRBJ1-2 and V is TRBV5-6; D is unresolved. Trimming pared 0 bases from V and 4 bases from J, leaving 7 bases between. The CDR3 spans 13 residues. Looked up from germline, CDR1 is SGHDT and CDR2 is YYEEEE. The CDR3 region is CASSLDQVYGYTF. CDR3 nucleotides: TGTGCCAGCAGCTTGGATCAAGTCTATGGCTACACCTTC.

In its sample, this clonotype was seen many times. V gene TRBV6-1 combines with J gene TRBJ1-2, with no clear D. Germline assignment: CDR1 MNHNS and CDR2 SASEGT. There are 13 residues in the CDR3. V gave up 3 bases and J gave up 5 bases, with 10 bases separating them. This CDR3 reads CASSDGRSYGYTF. In DNA form, the CDR3 reads TGTGCCAGCAGTGATGGACGGAGTTATGGCTACACCTTC.

This chain's CDR3 is CSAHRGGDEQFF. CDR3 nucleotide sequence: TGCAGTGCCCACCGGGGGGGAGATGAGCAGTTCTTC. The chain couples TRBV20-1 to TRBJ2-1; 8 bases are a match to TRBD2. Germline values: CDR1 DFQATT, CDR2 SNEGSKA (reference sequence). V lost 6 bases, J lost 8 bases, and 6 bases stayed unmatched. The CDR3 runs to 12 residues.

This rearrangement joins TRBV4-2 to TRBJ2-5; 9 bases map to TRBD2. The V segment lost 4 bases and the J segment 2 bases; nucleotides outside the gene matches: 14. The CDR3 is 18 residues long. Germline V lookup: CDR1 LGHNA, CDR2 YNFKEQ. As DNA, the CDR3 is TGTGCCAGCAGCCGCCAAACGGCTCCTAGCGGGGAACAAGAGACCCAGTACTTC. This translates into CASSRQTAPSGEQETQYF.

This clonotype was recorded a few times. This chain connects TRBV10-3 to TRBJ2-2, with TRBD1 matching 7 bases. With 5 bases clipped from V and 3 bases from J, the junction kept 9 bases outside the gene matches. The CDR3 consists of 16 residues. CDR1 is ENHRY, CDR2 SYGVKD, per germline. CDR3 sequence: CAISKTEGADTGELFF. The CDR3 coding sequence is TGTGCCATCAGTAAGACCGAGGGGGCGGACACCGGGGAGCTGTTTTTT.

V usage is TRBV4-1 and J usage is TRBJ2-5, with unresolved D. CDR1 is MGHRA, CDR2 YSYEKL, per germline. V lost 4 bases and J lost 4, with 13 bases in between. The CDR3 has 14 residues. The CDR3 coding sequence is TGCGCCAGCAGCCTTAAATTGTCCTCAGAGACCCAGTACTTC. This translates into CASSLKLSSETQYF.

The table lists this clonotype with many counts. DNA of the CDR3: TGCGCCAGCAGCCAAGAACTGACCTGGGGCTACACCTTC. Its protein product is CASSQELTWGYTF. The genes are TRBV4-3 and TRBJ1-2; D remains unclear. CDR1 and CDR2 from the germline V gene are LGHNA and YSLEER. CDR3 length: 13 residues. V shed 0 bases and J shed 8 bases, with 10 bases lying between them.

The J gene is TRBJ1-6, the V gene TRBV20-1, with D perhaps matching TRBD1 (6 bases). Trimming stripped 0 bases from V and 9 bases from J, with 12 bases between. Germline V gene sequence: CDR1 DFQATT, CDR2 SNEGSKA (reference sequence). The CDR3 loop spans 14 amino acids. The CDR3 DNA reads as TGCAGTGCTAGAGACAGAACAGGGATTTCACCCCTCCACTTT. This codes for CSARDRTGISPLHF.

The gene calls are TRBV20-1 and TRBJ2-1; 12 bases are a match to TRBD2. Germline CDR1 DFQATT, CDR2 SNEGSKA (reference sequence). CDR3 length equals 16 residues. The junction had 7 bases not matched to a gene; V was cut back by 3 bases and J by 4 bases. The CDR3 spells CSASPSGGALYNEQFF. The CDR3 coding sequence is TGCAGTGCTAGCCCTAGCGGGGGGGCCCTGTACAATGAGCAGTTCTTC.

V and J are TRBV4-3 and TRBJ2-1; 8 nucleotides agree with TRBD1. This CDR3 is 16 amino acids long. The V gene end was trimmed by 4 bases and the J gene end by 6 bases; junction bases not matched to a gene: 11. Germline V gene lookup returns CDR1 LGHNA and CDR2 YSLEER. The CDR3 bases are TGCGCCAGCAGCCCCCTTAGCCAGGGGGCTTTCAATGAGCAGTTCTTC. Translation gives CASSPLSQGAFNEQFF.

This clonotype came up many times. The genes are TRBV12-3 or TRBV12-4 and TRBJ1-5; 7 nucleotides line up with TRBD1. The CDR3 length is 13 residues. V lost 8 bases to trimming and J lost 5 bases; unmatched junction nucleotides: 6. The CDR3 loop reads CASGPQGDQPQHF. As DNA, the CDR3 is TGTGCCAGCGGGCCCCAGGGGGATCAGCCCCAGCATTTT.

This clonotype was counted many times. The rearrangement links TRBV20-1 to TRBJ1-3; no reliable D call. Between the trimmed V and J ends, which lost 2 bases and 0 bases, there was a span of 5 bases. The CDR3 spans 13 residues. Germline loops: CDR1 DFQATT, CDR2 SNEGSKA (reference sequence). CDR3 nucleotides: TGCAGTGCTAGACTACCCTCTGGAAACACCATATATTTT. This codes for CSARLPSGNTIYF.

Of note for this clonotype: A junction boundary mismatches the germline segment, possibly from a read error. The gene calls are TRBV20-1 and TRBJ2-7; 7 bases agree with TRBD2. The CDR3 runs 14 residues. CDR1 and CDR2 (germline): DFQATT, SNEGSKA (reference sequence). The CDR3 spells CSARVPSGSNEQYF. The CDR3 nucleotides read TGCAGTGCTAGGGTGCCTAGCGGCTCCAACGAGCAGTACTTC.

Comment on this clonotype: This may stem from a read error, because a much larger clone lies one nucleotide away. The V gene is TRBV7-2, the J gene TRBJ2-5, with D perhaps TRBD2 (6 bases). The CDR3 has 15 residues. Trimming removed 0 bases from V and 5 bases from J, with 13 bases in between. Germline V lookup: CDR1 SGHTA, CDR2 FQGNSA. Written as DNA, the CDR3 is TGTGCCAGCAGCTTAGCTAACGGGAGTTTGGAGACCCAGTACTTC. It translates to CASSLANGSLETQYF.

The chain joins TRBV7-9 to TRBJ2-5; TRBD2 matches at 8 bases. CDR1 and CDR2 from the germline V gene are SEHNR and FQNEAQ (reference sequence). V was pared by 3 bases and J by 4 bases, with 10 bases of the junction left unmatched. The CDR3 sequence is 16 residues long. The CDR3 here is CASSFLSGGPSETQYF. In DNA, the CDR3 is TGTGCCAGCAGCTTCTTGTCGGGAGGGCCCTCAGAGACCCAGTACTTC.

This clonotype was seen more than once but under ten times. This chain links TRBV7-2 with TRBJ2-7, with 9 nucleotides matching TRBD1. The V and J ends lost 5 bases and 6 bases, in that order; junction bases with no gene match: 8. Per germline, CDR1 SGHTA and CDR2 FQGNSA. CDR3 length equals 14 residues. Here the CDR3 reads CASSTMDRGPEQYF. CDR3 nucleotides: TGTGCCAGCAGCACCATGGACAGGGGCCCCGAGCAGTACTTC.

This clonotype was counted at least ten times. J is TRBJ2-7 and V is TRBV7-2; TRBD1 matches at 8 bases. This CDR3 contains 14 residues. The germline V gene encodes CDR1 SGHTA and CDR2 FQGNSA. J was trimmed by 4 bases and V by 5 bases; bases with no gene match: 7. DNA for the CDR3: TGTGCCAGCAGCGTAGGACAGGGACCGTACGAGCAGTACTTC. It encodes CASSVGQGPYEQYF.

V gene TRBV4-2 combines with J gene TRBJ2-2; TRBD2 might be the D (6 bases). This CDR3 is 18 amino acids long. CDR1 is LGHNA and CDR2 is YNFKEQ in the germline V gene. Deletions cut 4 bases from V and 1 base from J, with 19 bases between. CDR3 sequence (DNA): TGTGCCAGCAGCCGGATAGTTACGGGACTCCTGAACACCGGGGAGCTGTTTTTT. Translating gives CASSRIVTGLLNTGELFF.

This clonotype was seen a few times. J is TRBJ1-4 and V is TRBV20-1; D uncertain. The V end lost 1 base, the J end lost 4 bases, and 10 bases lay between the germline ends. The CDR3 is 14 residues long. Germline CDR1 and CDR2: DFQATT and SNEGSKA (reference sequence). The CDR3 here is CSARGGQNNEKLFF. The CDR3 DNA follows: TGCAGTGCTAGAGGGGGTCAGAATAATGAAAAACTGTTTTTT.

This rearrangement joins TRBV5-1 to TRBJ2-6; the D is unclear. Trimming pared 5 bases from V and 3 bases from J, leaving 12 bases between. This CDR3 has 15 amino acids. CDR1 and CDR2 (germline): SGHRS, YFSETQ. Here the CDR3 reads CASSLLGLGANVLTF. In DNA, the CDR3 is TGCGCCAGCAGTCTCCTAGGGCTTGGGGCCAACGTCCTGACTTTC.

The V call is TRBV7-2, the J call TRBJ2-7, with D possibly matching TRBD1 (5 bases). Trimming left V 2 bases short and J 0 bases short, with 14 bases between. CDR1 is SGHTA and CDR2 is FQGNSA in the germline V gene. This CDR3 is built from 16 residues. CDR3 protein: CASSLKFGDSSYEQYF. The CDR3 DNA sequence: TGTGCCAGCAGCTTAAAGTTCGGCGACAGCTCCTACGAGCAGTACTTC.

At least ten counts were recorded for this clonotype. This chain uses TRBV10-3 with TRBJ1-1; D is unclear. This CDR3 has 13 amino acids. CDR1 ENHRY and CDR2 SYGVKD come from the germline V gene. V was shortened by 4 bases and J by 1 base, with 7 bases between the two germline ends. The CDR3: CAISVGSNTEAFF. CDR3 DNA sequence: TGTGCCATCAGTGTCGGTTCGAACACTGAAGCTTTCTTT.